These T cell receptor beta chains were read from a single sample in a study of OX40 agonist ivuxolimab in advanced cancers. Generated by immunoSEQ multiplex PCR, the TCRdb table keeps only in-frame clones and is missing some. This repertoire shows 60,000 or so clones, around 82% found once; its top ten account for roughly 2%. The specimen was CD4+ or CD8+ T cells sorted from blood, collected in a trial of the OX40 agonist ivuxolimab. The receptors originated from an adult with an advanced solid tumor such as melanoma, head and neck, liver or kidney cancer. Each CDR3 is given with its conserved first and last residue. Fields, in order: V gene, J gene, CDR3 protein.

TRBV19	TRBJ1-3	CASRLGSSGNTIYF
TRBV6-6	TRBJ2-5	CASSLQAQETQYF
TRBV2	TRBJ1-1	CASSEAETVTEAFF
TRBV11-2	TRBJ2-2	CASSSTTGMAGELFF
TRBV7-8	TRBJ1-2	CASSPGVGGYTF
TRBV2	TRBJ1-6	CASTFSGDSPLHF
TRBV28	TRBJ1-1	CASSFWGPGTEAFF
TRBV5-6	TRBJ1-2	CASSPGVGYGYTF
TRBV12-1	TRBJ2-1	CASTPYSAGENEQFF
TRBV5-1	TRBJ1-2	CASSATAGTGLYGYTF
TRBV29-1	TRBJ2-2	CSGGVTGELFF
TRBV7-8	TRBJ1-6	CASSLVIEGNSPLHF
TRBV27	TRBJ2-2	CASSLEVRTGELFF
TRBV6-4	TRBJ1-3	CASRGNTIYF
TRBV5-1	TRBJ2-1	CASSPGTDSYNEQFF
TRBV6-1	TRBJ2-7	CASSDPGLSYEQYF
TRBV11-2	TRBJ2-7	CASSLQQGGPYEQYF
TRBV6-5	TRBJ2-1	CASSYGASGTYNEQFF
TRBV7-3	TRBJ2-4	CASSQGPEGTNIQYF
TRBV7-2	TRBJ2-7	CASSPPWDRLYEQYF
TRBV19	TRBJ2-1	CASTPRGTRNAKGTNEQFF
TRBV28	TRBJ1-1	CASRSNLGSEAFF
TRBV10-3	TRBJ2-7	CAISDLTPGLAAYEQYF
TRBV4-1	TRBJ2-7	CASSPVRSSYEQYF
TRBV10-3	TRBJ2-7	CAIGTGTKNEQYF
TRBV2	TRBJ2-2	CASRAGGPNTGELFF
TRBV5-1	TRBJ2-3	CASSPEGTDTQYF
TRBV21-1	TRBJ2-7	CASSKAVISYEQYF
TRBV28	TRBJ2-2	CAGGGTNTGELFF
TRBV11-2	TRBJ2-1	CASSLVGGPNNEQFF
TRBV9	TRBJ2-5	CASSVGATVPEETQYF
TRBV2	TRBJ2-7	CAGWTVGEQYF
TRBV27	TRBJ2-1	CASSLPDSFHEQFF
TRBV28	TRBJ2-7	CATHERGGSYEQYF
TRBV19	TRBJ2-5	CASSPDSRHQETQYF